The T cell receptor beta chain under discussion was sequenced for a study of blood T cell repertoires in COVID-19. Overall study context: COVID-19 samples collected from the United States, Italy and Spain covered acute and convalescent phases. Sample material is recorded as cDNA or gDNA derived from T cells, B-cell-depleted T cells, or PBMCs.

Authors' analysis steps: How many nucleated cells were present was estimated from reference gene primer amplification. Repertoires were generated with immunoSEQ multiplex PCR, while TCRdb's copy carries only in-frame clones and drops some. The DNA was the basis for D and trimming; V, J and clone size are from that table. Of around 110,000 clones in the sample, around four fifths were seen once. The germline V gene has CDR1 MGHRA and CDR2 YSYEKL. The CDR3 runs to 15 residues. V was shortened by 2 bases and J by 1 base, with 9 bases between the two germline ends. The source is a man in his 70s with active or convalescent COVID-19. V usage is TRBV4-1 and J usage is TRBJ1-3; D gene uncertain. Sequencing used peripheral blood. The CDR3 is CASSQLGGSGNTIYF. The CDR3 region has the DNA TGCGCCAGCAGCCAATTGGGAGGTTCTGGAAACACCATATATTTT.